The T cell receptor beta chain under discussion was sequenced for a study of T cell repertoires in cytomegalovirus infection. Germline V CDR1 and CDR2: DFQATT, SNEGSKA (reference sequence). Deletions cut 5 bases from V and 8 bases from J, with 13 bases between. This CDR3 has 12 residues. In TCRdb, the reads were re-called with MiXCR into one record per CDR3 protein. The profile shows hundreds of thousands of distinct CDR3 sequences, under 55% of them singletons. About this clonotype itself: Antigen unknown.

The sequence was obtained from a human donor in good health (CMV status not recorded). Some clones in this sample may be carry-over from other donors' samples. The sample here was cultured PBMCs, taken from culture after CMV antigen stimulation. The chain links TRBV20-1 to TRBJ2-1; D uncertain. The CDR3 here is CSAYAATDEQFF. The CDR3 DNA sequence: TGCAGTGCTTACGCGGCCACCGATGAGCAGTTCTTC.